This T cell receptor beta chain was captured by sequencing in a study of cytomegalovirus exposure and HLA in healthy donors. Overall study: Among roughly 180 million T cells, an earlier analysis found roughly 110 million unique TCR beta sequences. Study observations and caveats: Information on immune exposure was restricted to one variable (CMV serostatus). The productive fraction for most TCR beta V segments was about 90% or about 30% in an earlier analysis.

Per the germline V gene, CDR1 is SGHNT and CDR2 is YYREEE (reference sequence). The germline V and J ends were trimmed by 1 base and 6 bases, with 14 bases remaining between them. The CDR3 is 14 amino acids. This PCR relied on a set of 60 Vbeta primers and 13 Jbeta primers. Original methodology: Some 12 million shared chains were among the roughly 78 million unique TCR beta chains that a later analysis counted. Sequenced by immunoSEQ multiplex PCR; TCRdb stores in-frame clones only, minus some. That table furnishes V, J and clone size, whereas the DNA furnished D and trimming. The table lists 150,000 to 200,000 clones, 12% of them singletons. This clone turned up a few times. Its antigen remains unidentified.

Sequenced input: PBMCs. The chain links TRBV5-4 to TRBJ2-7, with no clear D. This sequence originates from a man in his fifties or sixties in good health and CMV-seropositive. CDR3 nucleotide sequence: TGTGCCAGCAGCTTGACAGCCTTGGCGAGCGAGCAGTACTTC. It translates to CASSLTALASEQYF.